The TCR beta chain described here comes from a study of cytomegalovirus exposure and HLA in healthy donors. Germline V lookup: CDR1 MNHEY, CDR2 SMNVEV (reference sequence). The CDR3 has 13 amino acids. The V and J ends lost 3 bases and 9 bases respectively, with 9 bases between them. It was with 60 Vbeta and 13 Jbeta primers that the PCR ran. Method: immunoSEQ multiplex PCR; TCRdb's copy keeps in-frame clones and lacks some. The sample carries some 200,000 clones, 70% recorded once. Whole-study results and caveats: Immune exposure information available was restricted to CMV serostatus.

Comment on this clone: The antigen is unknown.

The chain links TRBV27 to TRBJ1-6; D might be TRBD1 (5 bases). The sequenced material came from PBMCs. The TCR originated in a man between 40 and 49 years old in good health and CMV-seropositive. In nucleotides, the CDR3 is TGTGCCAGCAGTTTGGGGGGGATTTCACCCCTCCACTTT. Residues: CASSLGGISPLHF.